This entry concerns a single T cell receptor beta chain. Its antigen is not known. The sample originates from a study of post-analysis software for immune sequencing data. Turning to the study itself: Clinical courses comprised relapsing-remitting, secondary progressive and progressive-relapsing multiple sclerosis.

Libraries were made from TCR beta cDNA, and they carried unique molecular identifiers. MiXCR was run by TCRdb on the PCR reads, yielding one entry per CDR3 protein. The sample contains 450,000 or so distinct CDR3 sequences, approximately 46% of which appear only once. Study observations and caveats: When the samples were clustered directly with F measure, those that had been prepared in the same batch showed strong co-clustering. Controls showed significantly higher normalized Chao1 diversity than did multiple sclerosis patients.

Sequencing was done on a sample of blood. This TCR came from a girl aged 5-17 years with multiple sclerosis.

DNA for the CDR3: TGCAGCGCGGGGTTTCCGGACGAGCAGTACTTC. It translates to CSAGFPDEQYF. V usage is TRBV20-1 and J usage is TRBJ2-1; D is possibly TRBD2 (6 bases). The DNA matches TRBJ2-7 better at its end, which makes the J call doubtful. In germline, CDR1 is DFQATT, CDR2 SNEGSKA (reference sequence). This CDR3 is built from 11 residues.